This T cell receptor beta chain is drawn from a study of T cell repertoires in cytomegalovirus infection. Study details: Based on public TCR beta signatures, there were indications of CMV infection and of a matching HLA type. Study results and limitations: The ex vivo response was dominated by HLA-C-restricted CMV-specific TCR beta clonotypes.

Note on this clonotype: Its specificity is unknown.

Trimming pared 2 bases from V and 11 bases from J, leaving 30 bases between. The CDR3 covers 17 residues. Germline V gives CDR1 DFQATT, CDR2 SNEGSKA (reference sequence). TCRdb reprocessed the reads via MiXCR and lists one record per CDR3 protein. The data contain approximately 1,000,000 distinct CDR3 sequences, around 32% of them singletons. The specimen comprised cultured CD8+ T cells from PBMCs, sampled from culture after CMV antigen stimulation. J is TRBJ1-1 and V is TRBV20-1, with a weak D call TRBD1 (5 bases). The clonotype originates from a human donor in good health (CMV status not recorded). Some clones in this sample may be carry-over from other donors' samples. CDR3 loop: CSARRNTPGPACGSAFF. In DNA, the CDR3 is TGCAGTGCTAGACGTAACACACCGGGGCCGGCTTGTGGTAGTGCTTTCTTT.